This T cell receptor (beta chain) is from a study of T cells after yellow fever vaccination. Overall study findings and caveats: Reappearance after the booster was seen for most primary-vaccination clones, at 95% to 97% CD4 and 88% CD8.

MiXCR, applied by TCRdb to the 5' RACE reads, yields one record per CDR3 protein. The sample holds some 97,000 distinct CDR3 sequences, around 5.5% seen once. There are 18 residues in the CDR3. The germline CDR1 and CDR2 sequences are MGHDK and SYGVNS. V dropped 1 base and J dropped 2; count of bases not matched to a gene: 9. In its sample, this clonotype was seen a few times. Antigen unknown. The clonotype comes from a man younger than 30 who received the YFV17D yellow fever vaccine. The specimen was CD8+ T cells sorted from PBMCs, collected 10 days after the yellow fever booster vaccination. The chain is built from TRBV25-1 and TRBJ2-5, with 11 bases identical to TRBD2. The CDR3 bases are TGTGCCAGCAGTGAATGGGCCCTAGCGGGGGGCCTTCAAGAGACCCAGTACTTC. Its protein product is CASSEWALAGGLQETQYF.